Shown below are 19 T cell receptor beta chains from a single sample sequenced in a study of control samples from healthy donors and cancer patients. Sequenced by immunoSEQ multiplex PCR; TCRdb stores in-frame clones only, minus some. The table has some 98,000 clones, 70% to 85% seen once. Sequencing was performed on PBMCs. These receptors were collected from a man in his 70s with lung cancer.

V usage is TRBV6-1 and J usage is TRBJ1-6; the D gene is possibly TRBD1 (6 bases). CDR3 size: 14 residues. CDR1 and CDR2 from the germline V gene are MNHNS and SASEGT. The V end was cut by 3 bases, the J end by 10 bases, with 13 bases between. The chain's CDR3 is CASSDPGDRSPLHF. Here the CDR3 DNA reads TGTGCCAGCAGTGATCCAGGGGATAGGTCACCCCTCCACTTT.

As DNA, the CDR3 is TGTGCCAGCAGCTTAAACACAAACTCTGGAAACACCATATATTTT. It encodes CASSLNTNSGNTIYF. The chain is built from TRBV7-9 and TRBJ1-3; D uncertain. In germline, CDR1 is SEHNR, CDR2 FQNEAQ (reference sequence). The CDR3 runs to 15 residues. The V and J ends lost 2 bases and 0 bases respectively, with 8 bases between them.

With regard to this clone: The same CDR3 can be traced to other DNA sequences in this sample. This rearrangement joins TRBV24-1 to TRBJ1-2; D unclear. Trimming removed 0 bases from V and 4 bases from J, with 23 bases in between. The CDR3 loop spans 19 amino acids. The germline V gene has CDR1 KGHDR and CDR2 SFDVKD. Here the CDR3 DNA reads TGTGCCACCAGTGATTTGGGAGCCCCGACTGGGGATTGTATCTATGGCTACACCTTC. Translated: CATSDLGAPTGDCIYGYTF.

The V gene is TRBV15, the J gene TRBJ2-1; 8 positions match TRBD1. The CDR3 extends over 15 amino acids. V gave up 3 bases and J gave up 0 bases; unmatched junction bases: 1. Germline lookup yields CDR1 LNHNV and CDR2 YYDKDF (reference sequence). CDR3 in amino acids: CATSRTGASYNEQFF. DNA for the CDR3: TGTGCCACCAGCAGGACAGGGGCCTCCTACAATGAGCAGTTCTTC.

This chain's CDR3 is CASSPRDGGEAFF. The CDR3 region has the DNA TGCGCCAGCAGCCCCCGGGACGGCGGTGAAGCTTTCTTT. The chain is built from TRBV5-1 and TRBJ1-1; D may be TRBD1 (5 bases). Deletions cut 4 bases from V and 7 bases from J, with 14 bases between. The CDR3 covers 13 residues. Germline V gene lookup returns CDR1 SGHRS and CDR2 YFSETQ.

CDR3 region: CASSLATDTQYF. The DNA of the CDR3 is TGTGCCAGCAGTTTAGCCACAGATACGCAGTATTTT. The chain couples TRBV12-3 or TRBV12-4 to TRBJ2-3; no clear D. The CDR3 has 12 residues. V shed 0 bases and J shed 2 bases, with 0 bases lying between them.

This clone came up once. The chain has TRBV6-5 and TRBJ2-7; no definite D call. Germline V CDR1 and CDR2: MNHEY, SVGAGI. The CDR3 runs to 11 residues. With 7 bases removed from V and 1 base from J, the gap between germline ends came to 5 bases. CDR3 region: CASTNSYEQYF. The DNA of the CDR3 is TGTGCCAGCACCAATTCCTACGAGCAGTACTTC.

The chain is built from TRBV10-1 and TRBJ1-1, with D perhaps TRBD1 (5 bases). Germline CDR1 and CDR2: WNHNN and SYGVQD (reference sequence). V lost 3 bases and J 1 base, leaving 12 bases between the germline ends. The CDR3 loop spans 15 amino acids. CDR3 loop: CASSDPTAPNTEAFF. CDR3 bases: TGCGCCAGCAGTGACCCGACAGCCCCGAACACTGAAGCTTTCTTT.

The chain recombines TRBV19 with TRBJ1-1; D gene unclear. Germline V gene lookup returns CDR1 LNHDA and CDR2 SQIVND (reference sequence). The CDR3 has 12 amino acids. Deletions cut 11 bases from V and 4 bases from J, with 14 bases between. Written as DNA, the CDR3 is TGTGCCGTCCAAGGGTGGGGCACTGAAGCTTTCTTT. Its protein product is CAVQGWGTEAFF.

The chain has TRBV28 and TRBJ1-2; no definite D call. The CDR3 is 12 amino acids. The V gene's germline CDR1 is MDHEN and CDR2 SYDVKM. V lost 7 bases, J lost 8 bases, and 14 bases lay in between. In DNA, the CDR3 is TGTGCCAGCACAGCCTTATTAGGCGGCTACACCTTC. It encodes CASTALLGGYTF.

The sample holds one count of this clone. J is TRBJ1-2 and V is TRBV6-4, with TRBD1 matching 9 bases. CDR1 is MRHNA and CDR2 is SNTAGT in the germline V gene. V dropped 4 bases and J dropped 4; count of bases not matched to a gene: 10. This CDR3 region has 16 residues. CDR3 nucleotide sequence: TGTGCCAGCAGTGCTCATGCGGGACAGGGATTCTATGGCTACACCTTC. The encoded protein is CASSAHAGQGFYGYTF.

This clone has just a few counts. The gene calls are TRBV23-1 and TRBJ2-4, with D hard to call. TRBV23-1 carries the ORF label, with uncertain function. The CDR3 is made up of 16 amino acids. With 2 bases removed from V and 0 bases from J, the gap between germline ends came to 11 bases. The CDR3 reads CASSQLTELAKNIQYF. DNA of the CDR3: TGCGCCAGCAGTCAACTCACCGAACTAGCCAAAAACATTCAGTACTTC.

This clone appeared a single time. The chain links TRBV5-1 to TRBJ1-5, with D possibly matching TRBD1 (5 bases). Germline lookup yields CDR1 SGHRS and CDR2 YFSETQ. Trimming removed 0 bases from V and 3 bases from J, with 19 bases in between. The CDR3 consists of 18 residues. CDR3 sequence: CASSLAQRQGRANQPQHF. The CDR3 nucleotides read TGCGCCAGCAGCTTGGCCCAAAGGCAGGGAAGGGCCAATCAGCCCCAGCATTTT.

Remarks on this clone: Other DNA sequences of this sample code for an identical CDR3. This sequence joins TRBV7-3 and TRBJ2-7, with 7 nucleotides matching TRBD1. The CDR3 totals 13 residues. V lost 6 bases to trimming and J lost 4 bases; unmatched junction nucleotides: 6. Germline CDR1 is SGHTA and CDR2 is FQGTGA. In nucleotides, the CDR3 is TGTGCCAGCAGTAGAGACAGGGATTACGAGCAGTACTTC. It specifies CASSRDRDYEQYF.

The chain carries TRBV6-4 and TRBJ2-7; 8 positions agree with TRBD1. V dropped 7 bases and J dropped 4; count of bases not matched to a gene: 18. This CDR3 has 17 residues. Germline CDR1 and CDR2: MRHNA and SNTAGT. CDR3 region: CASTGVVRGQEAYEQYF. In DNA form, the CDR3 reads TGTGCCAGCACTGGGGTGGTACGGGGACAGGAGGCTTACGAGCAGTACTTC.

Here the CDR3 reads CAWSEYSNQPQHF. Written as DNA, the CDR3 is TGTGCCTGGAGCGAATATAGCAATCAGCCCCAGCATTTT. The rearrangement links TRBV30 to TRBJ1-5; D unclear. Germline CDR1 GTSNPN, CDR2 SVGIG (reference sequence). Trimming took off 3 bases at V and 0 bases at J, with 6 bases between the two ends. The CDR3 consists of 13 residues.

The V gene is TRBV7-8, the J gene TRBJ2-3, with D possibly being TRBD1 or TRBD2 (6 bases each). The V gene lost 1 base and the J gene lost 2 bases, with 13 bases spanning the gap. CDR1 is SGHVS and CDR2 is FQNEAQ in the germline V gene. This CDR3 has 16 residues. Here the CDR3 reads CASSLVRGGSTDTQYF. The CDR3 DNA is TGTGCCAGCAGCTTAGTAAGAGGGGGGTCCACAGATACGCAGTATTTT.

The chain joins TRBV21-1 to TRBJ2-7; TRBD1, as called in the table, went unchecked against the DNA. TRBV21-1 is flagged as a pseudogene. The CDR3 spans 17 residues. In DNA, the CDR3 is TGTGCCAGCAGCAAATTCAGTAGACAGGGGGCGCCCCACGAGCAGTACTTC. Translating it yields CASSKFSRQGAPHEQYF.

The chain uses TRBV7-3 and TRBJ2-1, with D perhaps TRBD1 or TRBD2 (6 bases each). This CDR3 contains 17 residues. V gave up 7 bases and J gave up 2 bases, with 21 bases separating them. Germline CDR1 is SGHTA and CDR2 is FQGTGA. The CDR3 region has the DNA TGTGCCAGCAACGAGGGGGGCAGACCAACTCCCTACAATGAGCAGTTCTTC. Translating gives CASNEGGRPTPYNEQFF.